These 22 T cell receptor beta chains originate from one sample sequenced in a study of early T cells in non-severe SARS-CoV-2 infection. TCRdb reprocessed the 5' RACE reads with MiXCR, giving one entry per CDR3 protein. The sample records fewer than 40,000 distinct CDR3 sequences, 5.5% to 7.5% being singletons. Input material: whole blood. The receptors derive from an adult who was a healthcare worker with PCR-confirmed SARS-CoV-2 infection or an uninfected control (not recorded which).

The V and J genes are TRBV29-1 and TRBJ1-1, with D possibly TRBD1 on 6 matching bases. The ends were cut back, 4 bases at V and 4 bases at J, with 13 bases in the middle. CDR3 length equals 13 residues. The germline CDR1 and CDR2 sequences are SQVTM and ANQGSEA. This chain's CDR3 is CSVVGGLGTEAFF. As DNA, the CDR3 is TGCAGCGTTGTAGGGGGTTTGGGCACTGAAGCTTTCTTT.

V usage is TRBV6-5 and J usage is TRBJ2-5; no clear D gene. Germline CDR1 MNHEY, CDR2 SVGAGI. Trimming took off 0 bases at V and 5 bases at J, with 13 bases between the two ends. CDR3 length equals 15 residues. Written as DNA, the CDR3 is TGTGCCAGCAGTTACTCGATCCCCGACCGGGAGACCCAGTACTTC. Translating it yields CASSYSIPDRETQYF.

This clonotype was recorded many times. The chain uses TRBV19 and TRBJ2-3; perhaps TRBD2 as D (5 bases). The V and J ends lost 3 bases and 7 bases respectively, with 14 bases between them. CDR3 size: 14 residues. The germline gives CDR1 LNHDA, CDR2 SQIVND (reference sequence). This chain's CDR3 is CASSIGDRLNTQYF. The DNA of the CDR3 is TGTGCCAGTAGTATCGGTGACCGACTAAATACGCAGTATTTT. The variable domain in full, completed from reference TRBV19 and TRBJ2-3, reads DGGITQSPKYLFRKEGQNVTLSCEQNLNHDAMYWYRQDPGQGLRLIYYSQIVNDFQKGDIAEGYSVSREKKESFPLTVTSAQKNPTAFYLCASSIGDRLNTQYFGPGTRLTVL.

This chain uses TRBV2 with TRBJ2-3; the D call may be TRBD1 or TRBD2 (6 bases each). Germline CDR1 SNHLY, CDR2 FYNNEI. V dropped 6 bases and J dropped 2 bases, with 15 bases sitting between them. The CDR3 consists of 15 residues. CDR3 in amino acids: CASREGTTNTDTQYF. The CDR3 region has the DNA TGTGCCAGCAGGGAGGGGACAACTAACACAGATACGCAGTATTTT.

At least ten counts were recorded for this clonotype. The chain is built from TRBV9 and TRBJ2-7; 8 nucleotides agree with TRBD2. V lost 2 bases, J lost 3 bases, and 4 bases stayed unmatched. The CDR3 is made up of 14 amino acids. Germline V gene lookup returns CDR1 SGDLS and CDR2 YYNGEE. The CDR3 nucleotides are TGTGCCAGCAGCGTCGGTGCGGGAGGCTACGAGCAGTACTTC. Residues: CASSVGAGGYEQYF.

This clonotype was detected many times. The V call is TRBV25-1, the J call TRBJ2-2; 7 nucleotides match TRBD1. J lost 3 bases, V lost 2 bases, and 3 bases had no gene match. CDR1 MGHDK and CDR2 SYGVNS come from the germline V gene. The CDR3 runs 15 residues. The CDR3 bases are TGTGCCAGCAGTGAACCAGGGGGTTACACCGGGGAGCTGTTTTTT. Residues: CASSEPGGYTGELFF.

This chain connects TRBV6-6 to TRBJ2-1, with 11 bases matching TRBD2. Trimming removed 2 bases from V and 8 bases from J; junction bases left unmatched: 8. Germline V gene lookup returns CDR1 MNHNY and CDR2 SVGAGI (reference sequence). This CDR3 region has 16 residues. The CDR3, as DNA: TGTGCCAGCAGTTACCCAAAGACTAGCGGGATTGATGAGCAGTTCTTC. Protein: CASSYPKTSGIDEQFF.

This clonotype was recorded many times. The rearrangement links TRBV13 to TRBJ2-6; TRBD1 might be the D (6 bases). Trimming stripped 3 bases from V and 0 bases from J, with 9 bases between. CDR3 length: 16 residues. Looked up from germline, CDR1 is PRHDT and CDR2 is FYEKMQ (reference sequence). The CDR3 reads CASSFLGGSGANVLTF. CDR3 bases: TGTGCCAGCAGCTTCCTAGGGGGCTCTGGGGCCAACGTCCTGACTTTC. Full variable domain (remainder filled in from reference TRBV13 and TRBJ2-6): AAGVIQSPRHLIKEKRETATLKCYPIPRHDTVYWYQQGPGQDPQFLISFYEKMQSDKGSIPDRFSAQQFSDYHSELNMSSLELGDSALYFCASSFLGGSGANVLTFGAGSRLTVL.

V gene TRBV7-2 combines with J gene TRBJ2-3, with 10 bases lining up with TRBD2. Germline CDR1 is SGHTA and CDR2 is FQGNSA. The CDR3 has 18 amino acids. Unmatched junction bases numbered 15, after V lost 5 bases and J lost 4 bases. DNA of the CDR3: TGTGCCAGCAGCCGAATTAGCGGGAGGCCTCGTTCCCCAGATACGCAGTATTTT. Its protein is CASSRISGRPRSPDTQYF.

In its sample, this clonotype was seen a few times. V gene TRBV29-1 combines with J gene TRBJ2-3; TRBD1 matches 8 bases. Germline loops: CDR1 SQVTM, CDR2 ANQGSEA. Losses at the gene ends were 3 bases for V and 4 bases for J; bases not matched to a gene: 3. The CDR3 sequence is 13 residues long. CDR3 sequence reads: CSVERTGSDTQYF. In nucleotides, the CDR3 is TGCAGCGTTGAGCGGACAGGGTCAGATACGCAGTATTTT.

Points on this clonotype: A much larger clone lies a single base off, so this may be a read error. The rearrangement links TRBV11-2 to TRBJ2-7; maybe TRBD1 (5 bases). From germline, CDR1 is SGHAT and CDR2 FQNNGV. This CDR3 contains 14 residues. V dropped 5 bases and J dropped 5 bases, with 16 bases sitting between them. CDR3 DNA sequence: TGTGCCAGCAGCCTTACAACAGGTCTCCACGAGCAGTACTTC. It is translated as CASSLTTGLHEQYF.

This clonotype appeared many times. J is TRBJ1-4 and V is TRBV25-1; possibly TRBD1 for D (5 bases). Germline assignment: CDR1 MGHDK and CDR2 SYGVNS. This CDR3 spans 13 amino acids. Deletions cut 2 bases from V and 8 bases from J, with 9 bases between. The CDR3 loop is CASSEGGNEKLFF. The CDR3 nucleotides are TGTGCCAGCAGTGAAGGGGGTAACGAAAAACTGTTTTTT.

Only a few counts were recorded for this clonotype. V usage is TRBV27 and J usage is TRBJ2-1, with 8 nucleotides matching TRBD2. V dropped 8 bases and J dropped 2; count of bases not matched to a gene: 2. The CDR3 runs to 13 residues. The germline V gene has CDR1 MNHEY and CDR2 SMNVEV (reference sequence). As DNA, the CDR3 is TGTGCCAGCGCGGGGGGACCCTACAATGAGCAGTTCTTC. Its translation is CASAGGPYNEQFF.

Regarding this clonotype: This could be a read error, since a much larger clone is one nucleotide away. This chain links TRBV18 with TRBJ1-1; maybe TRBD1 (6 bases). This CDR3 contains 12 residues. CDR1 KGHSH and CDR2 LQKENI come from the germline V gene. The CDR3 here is CASSRNRDEASF. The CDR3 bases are TGTGCCAGCTCACGGAACAGGGACGAGGCTTCCTTT.

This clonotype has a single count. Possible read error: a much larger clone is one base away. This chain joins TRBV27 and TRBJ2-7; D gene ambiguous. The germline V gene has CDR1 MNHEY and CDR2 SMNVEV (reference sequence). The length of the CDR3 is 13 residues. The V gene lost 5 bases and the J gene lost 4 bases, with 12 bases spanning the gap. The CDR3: CASSTDPVYEQYF. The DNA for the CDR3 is TGTGCCAGCAGTACGGACCCCGTGTACGAGCAGTACTTC.

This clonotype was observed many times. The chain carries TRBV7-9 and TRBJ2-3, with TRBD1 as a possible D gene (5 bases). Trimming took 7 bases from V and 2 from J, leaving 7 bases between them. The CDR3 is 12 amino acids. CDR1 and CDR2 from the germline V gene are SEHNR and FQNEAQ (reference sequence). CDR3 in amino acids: CASTGITDTQYF. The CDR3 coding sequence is TGTGCCAGCACAGGGATCACAGATACGCAGTATTTT.

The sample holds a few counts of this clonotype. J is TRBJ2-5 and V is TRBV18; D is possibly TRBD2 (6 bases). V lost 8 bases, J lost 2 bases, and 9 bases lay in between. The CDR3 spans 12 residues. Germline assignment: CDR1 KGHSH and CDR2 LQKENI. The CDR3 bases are TGTGCCAGCCGTGCGGGACAAGAGACCCAGTACTTC. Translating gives CASRAGQETQYF.

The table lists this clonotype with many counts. The CDR3 protein is CASSRVPANYGYTF. In DNA form, the CDR3 reads TGTGCCAGCTCTAGGGTTCCTGCTAACTATGGCTACACCTTC. The V gene is TRBV18, the J gene TRBJ1-2; no reliable D call. Germline V gene sequence: CDR1 KGHSH, CDR2 LQKENI. With 6 bases removed from V and 0 bases from J, the gap between germline ends came to 11 bases. This CDR3 spans 14 amino acids.

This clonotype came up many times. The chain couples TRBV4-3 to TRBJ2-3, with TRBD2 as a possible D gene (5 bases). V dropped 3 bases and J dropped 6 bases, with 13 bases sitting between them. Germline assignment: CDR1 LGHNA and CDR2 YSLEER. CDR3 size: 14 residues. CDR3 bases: TGCGCCAGCAGCCAGGCGAGCGGAGCGGATACGCAGTATTTT. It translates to CASSQASGADTQYF.

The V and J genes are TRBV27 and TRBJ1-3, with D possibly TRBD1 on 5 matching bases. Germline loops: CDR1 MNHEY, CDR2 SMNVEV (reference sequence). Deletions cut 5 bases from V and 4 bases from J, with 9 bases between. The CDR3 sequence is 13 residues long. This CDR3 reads CASSTGRGNTIYF. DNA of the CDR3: TGTGCCAGCAGTACGGGACGAGGAAACACCATATATTTT.

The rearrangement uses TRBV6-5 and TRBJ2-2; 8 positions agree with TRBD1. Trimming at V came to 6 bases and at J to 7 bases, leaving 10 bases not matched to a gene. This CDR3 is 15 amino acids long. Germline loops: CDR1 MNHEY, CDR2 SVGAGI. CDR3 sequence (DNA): TGTGCCAGCAGCCCGATCAGGGGGCATGGCGGGGAGCTGTTTTTT. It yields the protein CASSPIRGHGGELFF.

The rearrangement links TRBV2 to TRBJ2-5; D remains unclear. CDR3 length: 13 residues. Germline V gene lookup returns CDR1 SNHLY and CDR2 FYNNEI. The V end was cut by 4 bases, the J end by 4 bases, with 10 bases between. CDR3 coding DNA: TGTGCCAGCAGTGGACGGCTAGGAGAGACCCAGTACTTC. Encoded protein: CASSGRLGETQYF.